This T cell receptor beta chain was profiled in a study of blood T cells in healthy people across ages (dated by TCRdb to the mid-2010s). Background for the entire study: In model experiments, template switching captured roughly one uniquely barcoded TCR beta cDNA molecule for every two T cells. The study measured age-related changes in TCR beta repertoire diversity using deep sequencing normalized with unique cDNA molecular identifiers. Donors were grouped into four age groups: young (average roughly 15 years), middle-aged (around 39), aged (over 55) and long-lived (around 80). Donors of different ages were randomly distributed across sequencing lanes to avoid experimental bias. The study analyzed two additional independent replicas of 1 million unique cDNA reads from the same blood draw for two donors, one aged 18 to 30 and one aged 80 or older.

Receptor libraries were prepared by 5' RACE. This sample was sequenced with an Illumina HiSeq 2500. A second PCR of about 6 to 12 cycles was run with a J-beta primer mix and a sample-barcoded 5' primer. Each TCR beta cDNA molecule received a unique molecular identifier from a template-switch 5' adaptor carrying 12 random nucleotides. Each sample yielded at least 3 million CDR3-containing paired-end reads. All of the RNA was converted into first-strand cDNA using the Mint cDNA synthesis kit, with a TRBC-specific oligonucleotide serving as the primer. All cDNA was treated with uracil-DNA glycosylase and then went through a first 18-cycle PCR with the universal primers M1SS and BC2_uni_R. In the original analysis: For normalization, 1 million high-quality reads, each with a distinct molecular identifier, were randomly selected from each sample. Instead of being binned into consensus sequences, reads that shared molecular identifiers were thrown out. MiTCR, run with a Q25 quality threshold and the strictest error-elimination algorithm, handled CDR3 identification, clonotype clustering and error correction. A nonparametric unseen species model using Euler transformation provided a lower-bound estimate of total TCR beta diversity. The raw public data were reprocessed by TCRdb itself: fastp quality trimming at Q25, MiXCR clonotype calling, in-frame beta chains only. Each CDR3 protein appears once, grouped with its most common genes and DNA. The V and J calls were not made by the authors but by TCRdb's processing. Within this sample are roughly 1.5 million distinct CDR3 sequences, with roughly two fifths of them counted one time only. The top ten clones comprise more than 4% of the sample.

This clonotype was counted a few times. Its antigen is not yet known. No qualities accompany the bases; no much larger clone lies one base away. Trimming removed 0 bases from V and 5 bases from J, leaving 11 bases between the germline ends. The CDR3 spans 15 residues, from the cysteine through the phenylalanine. CDR3 DNA is the only sequence kept; it has 45 bases, read in frame from the first base. From the germline V gene, CDR1 is SGHAT and CDR2 is FQNNGV. On the study overall, not on this receptor specifically: The percentage of naive T cells measured by flow cytometry correlated strongly with observed TCR beta diversity. The CMV infection status of donors was not known, potentially confounding age-related changes in expanded clonotypes. Compared with the aged group, more naive CD4+ T cells, fewer expanded clones and increased TCR diversity were shown by the long-lived group, suggesting age selection. As age increased, observed TCR beta diversity per million T cells dropped in a roughly linear way, and a significant reduction was already evident by age roughly 36. Conclusive comparison of naive and antigen-experienced compartments was prevented by the profiling of bulk unsorted PBMCs. Total diversity estimates from one million sequenced T cells were considered lower bounds and underestimates.

Donors were 30 to 45 systemically healthy Caucasian individuals from Russia aged roughly 6 to 90 years. Each donor gave about 9.2 milliliters of peripheral blood, drawn into EDTA-treated Vacutainer tubes. Ficoll-Paque density-gradient centrifugation was used to isolate PBMCs, with at least 6 million obtained per sample. Total RNA, at least 6 micrograms per sample, was extracted from PBMCs with Trizol reagent. For every donor, an aliquot of PBMCs went through flow cytometry to measure the percentages of naive CD45RAhigh/CD27high T cells. This TCR was sampled from a woman younger than 30 in good health. The chain is encoded by TRBV11-2 joined to TRBJ1-5; the best D guess is TRBD1, with 5 bases matching. The specimen was blood. The DNA sequence is given as TGTGCCAGCAGCTTAGATAACGGGGGATATCAGCCCCAGCATTTT. Translation gives CASSLDNGGYQPQHF.